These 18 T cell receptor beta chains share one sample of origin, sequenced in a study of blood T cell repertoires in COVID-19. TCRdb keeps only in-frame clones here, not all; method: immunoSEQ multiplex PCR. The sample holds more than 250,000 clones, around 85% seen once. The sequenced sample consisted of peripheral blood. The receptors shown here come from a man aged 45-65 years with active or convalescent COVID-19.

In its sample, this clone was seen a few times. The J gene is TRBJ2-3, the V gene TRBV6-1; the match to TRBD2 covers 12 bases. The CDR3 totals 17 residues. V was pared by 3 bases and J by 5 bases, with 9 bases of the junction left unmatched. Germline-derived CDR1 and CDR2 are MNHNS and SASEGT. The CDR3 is CASSENRLAGELDTQYF. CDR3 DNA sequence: TGTGCCAGCAGTGAGAACCGACTAGCGGGAGAGTTAGATACGCAGTATTTT.

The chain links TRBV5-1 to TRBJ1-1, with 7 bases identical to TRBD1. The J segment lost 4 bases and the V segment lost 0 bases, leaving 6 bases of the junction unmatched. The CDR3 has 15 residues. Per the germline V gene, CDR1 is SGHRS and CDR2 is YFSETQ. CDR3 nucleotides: TGCGCCAGCAGCTTGGCCGACAGGGAAAGCACTGAAGCTTTCTTT. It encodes CASSLADRESTEAFF.

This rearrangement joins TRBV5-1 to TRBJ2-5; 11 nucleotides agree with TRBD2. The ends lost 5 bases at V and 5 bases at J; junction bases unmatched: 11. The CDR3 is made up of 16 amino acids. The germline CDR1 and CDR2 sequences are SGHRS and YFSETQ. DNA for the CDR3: TGCGCCAGCAGTCTCTTTACTAGCGGGAGTCGGGAGACCCAGTACTTC. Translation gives CASSLFTSGSRETQYF.

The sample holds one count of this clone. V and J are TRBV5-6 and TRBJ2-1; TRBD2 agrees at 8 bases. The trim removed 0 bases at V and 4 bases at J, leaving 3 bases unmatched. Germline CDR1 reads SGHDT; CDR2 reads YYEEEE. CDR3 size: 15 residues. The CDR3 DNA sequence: TGTGCCAGCAGCTTGGGAGCGGGGGTGTACAATGAGCAGTTCTTC. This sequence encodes CASSLGAGVYNEQFF.

CDR3 in amino acids: CASSAGTPAGQFF. The CDR3 nucleotides read TGTGCCAGTAGTGCCGGGACTCCCGCCGGGCAGTTCTTC. V is TRBV19 and J is TRBJ2-1; a possible D gene is TRBD2 (6 bases). The ends were cut back, 5 bases at V and 12 bases at J, with 17 bases in the middle. The CDR3 has 13 residues. CDR1 is LNHDA, CDR2 SQIVND, per germline (reference sequence).

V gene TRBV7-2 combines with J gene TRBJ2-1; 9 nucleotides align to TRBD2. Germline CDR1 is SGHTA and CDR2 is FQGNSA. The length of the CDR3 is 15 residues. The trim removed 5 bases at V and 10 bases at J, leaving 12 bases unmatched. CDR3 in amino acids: CASSPSAGGRGEQFF. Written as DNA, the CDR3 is TGTGCCAGCAGCCCGTCGGCGGGAGGGAGGGGAGAGCAGTTCTTC.

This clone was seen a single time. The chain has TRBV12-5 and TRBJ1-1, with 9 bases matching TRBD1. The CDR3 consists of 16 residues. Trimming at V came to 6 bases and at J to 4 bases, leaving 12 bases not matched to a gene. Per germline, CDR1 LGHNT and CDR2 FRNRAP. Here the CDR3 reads CASGSRTGAGSTEAFF. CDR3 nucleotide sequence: TGTGCTAGTGGCTCACGGACAGGGGCGGGTAGCACTGAAGCTTTCTTT.

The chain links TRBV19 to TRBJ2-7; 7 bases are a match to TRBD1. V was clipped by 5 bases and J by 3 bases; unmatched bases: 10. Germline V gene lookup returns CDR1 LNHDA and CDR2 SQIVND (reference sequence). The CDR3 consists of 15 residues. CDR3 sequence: CASSARGQGVYEQYF. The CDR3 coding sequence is TGTGCCAGTAGTGCGAGGGGGCAGGGGGTCTACGAGCAGTACTTC.

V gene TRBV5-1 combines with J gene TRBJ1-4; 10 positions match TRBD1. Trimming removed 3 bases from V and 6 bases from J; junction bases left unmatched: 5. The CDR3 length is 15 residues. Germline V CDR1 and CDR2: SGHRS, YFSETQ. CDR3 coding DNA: TGCGCCAGCAGCTCCGGACAGGGGGGGGATGAAAAACTGTTTTTT. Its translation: CASSSGQGGDEKLFF.

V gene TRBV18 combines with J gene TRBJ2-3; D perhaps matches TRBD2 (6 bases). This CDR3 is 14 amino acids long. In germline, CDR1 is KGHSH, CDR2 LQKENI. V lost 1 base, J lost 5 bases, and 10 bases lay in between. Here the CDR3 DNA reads TGTGCCAGCTCACCACGGGTGGGAGGAGATACGCAGTATTTT. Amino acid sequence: CASSPRVGGDTQYF. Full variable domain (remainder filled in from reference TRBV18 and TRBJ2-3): NAGVMQNPRHLVRRRGQEARLRCSPMKGHSHVYWYRQLPEEGLKFMVYLQKENIIDESGMPKERFSAEFPKEGPSILRIQQVVRGDSAAYFCASSPRVGGDTQYFGPGTRLTVL.

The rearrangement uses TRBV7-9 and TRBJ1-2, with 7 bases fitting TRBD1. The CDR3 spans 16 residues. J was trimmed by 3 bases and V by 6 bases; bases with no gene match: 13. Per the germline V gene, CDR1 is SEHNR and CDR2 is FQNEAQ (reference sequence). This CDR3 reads CASSRDSAIHHYGYTF. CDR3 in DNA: TGTGCCAGCAGTAGGGACAGCGCTATTCACCACTATGGCTACACCTTC. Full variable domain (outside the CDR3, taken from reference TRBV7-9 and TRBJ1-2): DTGVSQNPRHKITKRGQNVTFRCDPISEHNRLYWYRQTLGQGPEFLTYFQNEAQLEKSRLLSDRFSAERPKGSFSTLEIQRTEQGDSAMYLCASSRDSAIHHYGYTFGSGTRLTVV.

The chain's CDR3 is CASSSRGGPNQPQHF. The DNA of the CDR3 is TGTGCCAGCTCTTCTAGAGGGGGTCCCAATCAGCCCCAGCATTTT. V gene TRBV25-1 combines with J gene TRBJ1-5; a weak D match, TRBD1 (6 bases). The CDR3 has 15 residues. V was clipped by 8 bases and J by 3 bases, with 17 bases between them. Germline lookup yields CDR1 MGHDK and CDR2 SYGVNS.

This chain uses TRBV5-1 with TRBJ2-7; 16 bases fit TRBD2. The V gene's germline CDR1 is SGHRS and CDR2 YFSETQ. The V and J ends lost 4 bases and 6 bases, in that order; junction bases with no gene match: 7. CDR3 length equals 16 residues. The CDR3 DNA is TGCGCCAGCAGCCCAATGGGACTAGCGGGAGGGGTCGAGCAGTACTTC. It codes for CASSPMGLAGGVEQYF.

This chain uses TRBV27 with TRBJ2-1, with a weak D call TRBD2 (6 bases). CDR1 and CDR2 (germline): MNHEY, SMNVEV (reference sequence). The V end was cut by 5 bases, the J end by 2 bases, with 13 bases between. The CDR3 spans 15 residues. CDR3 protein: CASSNPGETYNEQFF. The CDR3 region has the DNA TGTGCCAGCAGTAACCCGGGAGAAACCTACAATGAGCAGTTCTTC.

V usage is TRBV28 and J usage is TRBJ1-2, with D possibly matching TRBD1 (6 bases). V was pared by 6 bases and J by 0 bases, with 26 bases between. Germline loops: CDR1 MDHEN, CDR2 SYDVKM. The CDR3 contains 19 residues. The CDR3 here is CASSNPGDPIFGANYGYTF. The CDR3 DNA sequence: TGTGCCAGCAGCAACCCAGGGGACCCAATCTTTGGAGCTAACTATGGCTACACCTTC.

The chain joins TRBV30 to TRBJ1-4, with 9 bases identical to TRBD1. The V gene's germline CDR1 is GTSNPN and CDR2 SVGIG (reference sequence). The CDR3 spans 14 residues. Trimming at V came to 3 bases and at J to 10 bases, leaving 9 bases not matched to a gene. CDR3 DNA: TGTGCCTGGAGGGTAACAGGGGGCAAAGGAAAACTGTTTTTT. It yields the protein CAWRVTGGKGKLFF.

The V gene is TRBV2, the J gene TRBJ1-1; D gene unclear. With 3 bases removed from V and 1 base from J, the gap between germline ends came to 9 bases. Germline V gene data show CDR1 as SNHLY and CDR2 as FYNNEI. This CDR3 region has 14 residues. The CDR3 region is CASSERAPNTEAFF. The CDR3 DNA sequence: TGTGCCAGCAGTGAGAGGGCCCCGAACACTGAAGCTTTCTTT.

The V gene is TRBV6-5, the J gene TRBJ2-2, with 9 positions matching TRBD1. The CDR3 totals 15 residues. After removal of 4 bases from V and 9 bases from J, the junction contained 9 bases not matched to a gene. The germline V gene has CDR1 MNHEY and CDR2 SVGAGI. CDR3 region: CASSFTGGLGRELFF. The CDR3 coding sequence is TGTGCCAGCAGTTTTACAGGGGGCCTAGGGCGGGAGCTGTTTTTT.